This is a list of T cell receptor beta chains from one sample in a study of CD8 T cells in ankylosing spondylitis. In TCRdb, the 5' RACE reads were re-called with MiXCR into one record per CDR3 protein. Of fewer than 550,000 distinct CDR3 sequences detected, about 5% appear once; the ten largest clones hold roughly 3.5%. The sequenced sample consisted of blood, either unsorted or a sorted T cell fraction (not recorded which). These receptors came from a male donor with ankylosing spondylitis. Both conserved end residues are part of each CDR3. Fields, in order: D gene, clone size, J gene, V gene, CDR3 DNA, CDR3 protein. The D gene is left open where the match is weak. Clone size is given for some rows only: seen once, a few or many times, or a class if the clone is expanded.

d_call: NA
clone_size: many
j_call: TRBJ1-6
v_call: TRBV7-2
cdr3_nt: TGTGCCAGCAGCCCTGGGGGCTTGCATTCACCCCTCCACTTT
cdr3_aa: CASSPGGLHSPLHF

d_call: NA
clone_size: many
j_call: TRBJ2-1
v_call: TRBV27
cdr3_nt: TGTGCCAGCTTAAATAACCTCCTAGACAATGAGCAGTTCTTC
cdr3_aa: CASLNNLLDNEQFF

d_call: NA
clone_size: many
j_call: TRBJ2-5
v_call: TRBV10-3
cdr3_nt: TGTGCCATCGGAGGAGACGGCGAGACCCAGTACTTC
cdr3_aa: CAIGGDGETQYF

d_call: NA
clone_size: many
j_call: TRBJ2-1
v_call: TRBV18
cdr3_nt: TGTGCCAGCTCACCTGAATCCGGGACTCTCAATGAGCAGTTCTTC
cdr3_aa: CASSPESGTLNEQFF

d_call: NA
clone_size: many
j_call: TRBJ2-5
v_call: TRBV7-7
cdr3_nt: TGTGCTAGCAGCTTGGACGGGGAAGAGACCCAGTACTTC
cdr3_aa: CASSLDGEETQYF

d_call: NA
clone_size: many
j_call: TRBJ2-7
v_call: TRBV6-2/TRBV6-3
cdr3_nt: TGTGCCAGCAGACCTCCGGGACGAATCTCCTACGAGCAGTACTTC
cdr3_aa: CASRPPGRISYEQYF

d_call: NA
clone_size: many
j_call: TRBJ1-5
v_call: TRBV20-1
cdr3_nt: TGCAGTGCACCGTTTGGTGTAGTTAGCAATCAGCCCCAGCATTTT
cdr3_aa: CSAPFGVVSNQPQHF

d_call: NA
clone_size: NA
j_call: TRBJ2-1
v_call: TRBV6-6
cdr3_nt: TGTGCCAGCAGTTCCGAACTGGACTCTCAGCAGTTCTTC
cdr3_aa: CASSSELDSQQFF

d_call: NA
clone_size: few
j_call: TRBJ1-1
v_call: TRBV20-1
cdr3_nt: TGCTGTGCTAGAGATCCGAACGTCCCGTGGAGGAACACTGAAGCTTTCTTT
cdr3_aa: CCARDPNVPWRNTEAFF

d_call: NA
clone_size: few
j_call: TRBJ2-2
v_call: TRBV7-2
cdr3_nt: TGTGCCAGCAGCTTAACTACGGGAAAGGGCACCGGGGAGCTGTTTTTT
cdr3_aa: CASSLTTGKGTGELFF

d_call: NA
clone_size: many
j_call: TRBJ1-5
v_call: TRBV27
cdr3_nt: TGTGCCAGCAACACAATAGGGGGGGATCAGCCCCAGCATTTT
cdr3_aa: CASNTIGGDQPQHF

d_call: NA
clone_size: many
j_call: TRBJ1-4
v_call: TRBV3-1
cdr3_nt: TGTGCCAGCAGCCATATTAATGAAAAACTGTTTTTT
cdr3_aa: CASSHINEKLFF

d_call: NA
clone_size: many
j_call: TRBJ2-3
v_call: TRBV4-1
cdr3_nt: TGCGCCAGCAGCCAAGACCAGTTCACAGATACGCAGTATTTT
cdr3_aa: CASSQDQFTDTQYF

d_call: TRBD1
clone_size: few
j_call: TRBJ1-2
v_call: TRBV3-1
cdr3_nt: TGTGCCAGCAGCCCCCCCCGGACAGGGATCTATGGCTACACCTTC
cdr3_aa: CASSPPRTGIYGYTF

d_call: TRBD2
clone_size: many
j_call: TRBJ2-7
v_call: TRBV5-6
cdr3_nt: TGTGCCAGCAGCTGGAAGGGACTAGCGTCCTACGAGCAGTACTTC
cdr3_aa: CASSWKGLASYEQYF

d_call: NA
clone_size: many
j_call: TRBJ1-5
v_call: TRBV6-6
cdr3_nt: TGTGCCAGCAGTTACTCGCGGGATCAGCCCCAGCATTTT
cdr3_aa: CASSYSRDQPQHF

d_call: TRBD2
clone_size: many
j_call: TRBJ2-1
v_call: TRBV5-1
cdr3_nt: TGCGCCAGCAGCTTGCGGACTAGCGACTCCTACAATGAGCAGTTCTTC
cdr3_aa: CASSLRTSDSYNEQFF

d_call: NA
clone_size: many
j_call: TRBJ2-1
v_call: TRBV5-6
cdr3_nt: TGTGCCAGCAGCTGGGGATGGGGACTCCCCCGTGAGCAGTTCTTC
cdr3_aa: CASSWGWGLPREQFF

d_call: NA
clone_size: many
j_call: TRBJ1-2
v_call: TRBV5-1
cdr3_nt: TGCGCCAGCAGCTTGGGACCGGCAGGATCTAACTATGGCTACACCTTC
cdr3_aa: CASSLGPAGSNYGYTF

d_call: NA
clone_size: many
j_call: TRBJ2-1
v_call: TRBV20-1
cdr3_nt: TGCAGTGCCAGTCGCTCCTACAATGAGCAGTTCTTC
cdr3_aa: CSASRSYNEQFF

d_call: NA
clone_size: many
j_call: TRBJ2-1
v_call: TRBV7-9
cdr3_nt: TGTGCCAGCAGCTTCGGACTCAGTGAGCAGTTCTTC
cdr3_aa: CASSFGLSEQFF

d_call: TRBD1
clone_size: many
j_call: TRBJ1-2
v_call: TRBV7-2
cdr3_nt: TGTGCCATACTGGACAGGAACTATGGCTACACCTTC
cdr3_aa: CAILDRNYGYTF

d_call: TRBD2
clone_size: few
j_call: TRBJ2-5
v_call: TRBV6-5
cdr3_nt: TGTGCCAGCAGTTACCTCCGGCTAGCGGTGGGGGCCCAGTACTTC
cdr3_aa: CASSYLRLAVGAQYF

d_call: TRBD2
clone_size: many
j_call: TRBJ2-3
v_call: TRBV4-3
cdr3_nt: TGCGCCAGCAGCCAACGGACTAGCGGGAGTGAAGATACGCAGTATTTT
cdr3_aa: CASSQRTSGSEDTQYF

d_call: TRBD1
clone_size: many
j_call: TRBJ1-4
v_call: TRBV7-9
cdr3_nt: TGTGCCAGCAGCCGTATGACAGGGGGAAAGGAAAAACTGTTTTTT
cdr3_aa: CASSRMTGGKEKLFF

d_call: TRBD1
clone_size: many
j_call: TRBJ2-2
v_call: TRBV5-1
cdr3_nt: TGCGCCAGCAGCTTGGGTTCGGACAGGTCATGGAACACCGCGACGGTGTTTTTT
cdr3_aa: CASSLGSDRSWNTATVFF

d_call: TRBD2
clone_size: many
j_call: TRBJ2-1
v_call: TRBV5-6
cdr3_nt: TGTGCCAGCAGCAACCGGGACTACTACAATGAGCAGTTCTTC
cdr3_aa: CASSNRDYYNEQFF

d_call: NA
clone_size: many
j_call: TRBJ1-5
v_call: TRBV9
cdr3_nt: TGTGCCAGCAGCACAGACAGCGATCAGCCCCAGCATTTT
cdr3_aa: CASSTDSDQPQHF

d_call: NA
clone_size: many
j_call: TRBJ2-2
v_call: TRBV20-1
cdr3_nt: TGCAGTGCTAGCGGGGGAGTTACCGGGGAGCTGTTTTTT
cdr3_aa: CSASGGVTGELFF

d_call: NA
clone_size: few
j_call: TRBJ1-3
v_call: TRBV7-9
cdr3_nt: TGTGCCAGCAGCTTAAGGGCAGGAGGAGGAGACACCATATATTTT
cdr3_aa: CASSLRAGGGDTIYF

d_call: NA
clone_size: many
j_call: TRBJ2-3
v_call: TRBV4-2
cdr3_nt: TGTGCCAGCAGCCAAGATCCCGGTCGAGGGGCAGATACGCAGTATTTT
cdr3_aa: CASSQDPGRGADTQYF

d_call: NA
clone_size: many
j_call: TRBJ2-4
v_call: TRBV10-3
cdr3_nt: TGTGCCATCAGTGAGTCGGGGGCGGGGGCCAAAAACATTCAGTACTTC
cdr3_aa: CAISESGAGAKNIQYF

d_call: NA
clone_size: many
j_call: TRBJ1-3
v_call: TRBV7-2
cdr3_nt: TGTGCCAGCAGCACCAGGGACCGAAACACCATATATTTT
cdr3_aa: CASSTRDRNTIYF

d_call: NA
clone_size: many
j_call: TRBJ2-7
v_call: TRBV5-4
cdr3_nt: TGTGCCACAGGGCAGGGGTTCCACGAGCAGTACTTC
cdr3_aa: CATGQGFHEQYF

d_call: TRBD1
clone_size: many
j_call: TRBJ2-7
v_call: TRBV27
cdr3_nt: TGTGCCAGCAGTTTGTGGACAGGTTCCTACGAGCAGTACTTC
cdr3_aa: CASSLWTGSYEQYF

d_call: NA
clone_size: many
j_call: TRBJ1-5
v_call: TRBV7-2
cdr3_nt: TGTGCCAGCAGCTTAGCCCTAAGGGGCAATCAGCCCCAGCATTTT
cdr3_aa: CASSLALRGNQPQHF

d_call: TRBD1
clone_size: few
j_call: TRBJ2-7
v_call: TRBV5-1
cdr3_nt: TGCGCCAGCATTACAGGGGATCGCTCCTACGAGCAGTACTTC
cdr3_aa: CASITGDRSYEQYF

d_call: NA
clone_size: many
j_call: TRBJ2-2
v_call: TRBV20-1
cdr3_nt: TGCAGTGCTAGAGGTCCAGACGCCGGGGAGCTGTTTTTT
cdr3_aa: CSARGPDAGELFF

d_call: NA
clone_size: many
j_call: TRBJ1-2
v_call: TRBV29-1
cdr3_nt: TGCAGCGACAGGGAGTCAAACTATGGCTACACCTTC
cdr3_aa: CSDRESNYGYTF

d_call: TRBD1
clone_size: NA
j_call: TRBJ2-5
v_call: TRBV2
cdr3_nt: TGTGCCAGCAGGGCGGGACAGGGCATGGAGACCCAGTACTTC
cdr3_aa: CASRAGQGMETQYF

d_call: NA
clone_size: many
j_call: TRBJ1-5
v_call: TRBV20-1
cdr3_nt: TGCAGTGCTAGCCTCCGGGACCCTATATCCAATCAGCCCCAGCATTTT
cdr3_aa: CSASLRDPISNQPQHF

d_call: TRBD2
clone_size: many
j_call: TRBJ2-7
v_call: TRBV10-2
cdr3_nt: TGCGCCAGCTCAGCAGCGGGATCTTCGTACTACGAGCAGTACTTC
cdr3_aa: CASSAAGSSYYEQYF

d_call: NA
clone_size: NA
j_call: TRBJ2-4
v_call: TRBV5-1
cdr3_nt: TGCGCCAGCAGCTTGGTGTTTTCGGCGGGAGCCAAAAACATTCAGTACTTC
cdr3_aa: CASSLVFSAGAKNIQYF

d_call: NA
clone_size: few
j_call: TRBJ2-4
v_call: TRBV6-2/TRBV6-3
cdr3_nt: TGTGCCAGCAGTTCCGTCGCAAACATTCAGTACTTC
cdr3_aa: CASSSVANIQYF

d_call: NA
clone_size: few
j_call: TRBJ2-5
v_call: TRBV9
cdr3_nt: TGTGCCAGCAGCGTACTGGACTCACAAGAGACCCAGTACTTC
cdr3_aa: CASSVLDSQETQYF

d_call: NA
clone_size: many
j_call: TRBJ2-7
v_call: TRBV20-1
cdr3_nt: TGCAGTGCCCCGAGCCGGGAATCGGGGTACGAGCAGTACTTC
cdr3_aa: CSAPSRESGYEQYF